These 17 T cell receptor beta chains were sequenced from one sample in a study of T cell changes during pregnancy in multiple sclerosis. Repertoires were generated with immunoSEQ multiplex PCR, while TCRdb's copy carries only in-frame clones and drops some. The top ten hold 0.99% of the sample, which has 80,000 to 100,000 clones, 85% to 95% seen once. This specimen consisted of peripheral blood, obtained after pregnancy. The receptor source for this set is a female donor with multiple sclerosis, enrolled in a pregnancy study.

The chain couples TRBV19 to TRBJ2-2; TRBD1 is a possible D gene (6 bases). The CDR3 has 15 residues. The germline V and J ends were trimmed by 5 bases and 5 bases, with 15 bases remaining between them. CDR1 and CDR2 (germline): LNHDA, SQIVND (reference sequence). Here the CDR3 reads CASSPETGGTGELFF. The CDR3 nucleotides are TGTGCCAGTAGTCCAGAGACAGGCGGGACCGGGGAGCTGTTTTTT.

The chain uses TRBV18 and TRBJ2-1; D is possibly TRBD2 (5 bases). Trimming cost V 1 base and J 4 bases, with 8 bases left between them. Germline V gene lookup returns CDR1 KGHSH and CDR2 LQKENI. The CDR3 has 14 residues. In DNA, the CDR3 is TGTGCCAGCTCACCACGAGCGGAGTACAATGAGCAGTTCTTC. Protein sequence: CASSPRAEYNEQFF.

CDR3 amino acids: CASLGQLTDTQYF. In nucleotides, the CDR3 is TGTGCCAGCTTGGGACAGCTCACAGATACGCAGTATTTT. This chain connects TRBV28 to TRBJ2-3; 7 nucleotides agree with TRBD1. The junction had 4 bases not matched to a gene; V was cut back by 8 bases and J by 2 bases. Looked up from germline, CDR1 is MDHEN and CDR2 is SYDVKM. There are 13 residues in the CDR3.

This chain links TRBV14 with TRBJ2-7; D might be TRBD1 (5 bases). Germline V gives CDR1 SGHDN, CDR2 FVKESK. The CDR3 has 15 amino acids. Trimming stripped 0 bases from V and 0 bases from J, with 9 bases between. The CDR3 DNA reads TGTGCCAGCAGCCAAGATAGGGGTTTCTCCTACGAGCAGTACTTC. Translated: CASSQDRGFSYEQYF. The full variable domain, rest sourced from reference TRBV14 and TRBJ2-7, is EAGVTQFPSHSVIEKGQTVTLRCDPISGHDNLYWYRRVMGKEIKFLLHFVKESKQDESGMPNNRFLAERTGGTYSTLKVQPAELEDSGVYFCASSQDRGFSYEQYFGPGTRLTVT.

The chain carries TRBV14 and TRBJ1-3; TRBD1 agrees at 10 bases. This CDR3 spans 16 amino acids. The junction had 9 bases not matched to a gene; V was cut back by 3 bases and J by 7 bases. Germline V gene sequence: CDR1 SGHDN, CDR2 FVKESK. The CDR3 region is CASSHKLRDRGNTIYF. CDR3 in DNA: TGTGCCAGCAGCCACAAACTCCGGGACAGGGGCAACACCATATATTTT.

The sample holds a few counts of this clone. CDR3 amino acids: CAWSAQGAREQYF. The CDR3 DNA reads as TGTGCCTGGAGTGCTCAGGGGGCGCGTGAGCAGTACTTC. This chain joins TRBV30 and TRBJ2-7, with TRBD1 identical over 8 bases. Germline values: CDR1 GTSNPN, CDR2 SVGIG (reference sequence). V lost 1 base, J lost 7 bases, and 6 bases stayed unmatched. The CDR3 consists of 13 residues.

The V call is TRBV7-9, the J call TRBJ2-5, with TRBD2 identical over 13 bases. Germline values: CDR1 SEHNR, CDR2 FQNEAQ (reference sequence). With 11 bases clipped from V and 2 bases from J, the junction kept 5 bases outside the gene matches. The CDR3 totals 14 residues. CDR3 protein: CAWRTSGRQETQYF. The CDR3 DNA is TGTGCCTGGAGGACTAGCGGGAGACAAGAGACCCAGTACTTC.

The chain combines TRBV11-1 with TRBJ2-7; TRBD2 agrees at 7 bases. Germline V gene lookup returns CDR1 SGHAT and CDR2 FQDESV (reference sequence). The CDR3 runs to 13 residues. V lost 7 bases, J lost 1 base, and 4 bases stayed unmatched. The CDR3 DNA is TGTGCCAGCACCAGCGGGACGTCCTACGAGCAGTACTTC. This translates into CASTSGTSYEQYF. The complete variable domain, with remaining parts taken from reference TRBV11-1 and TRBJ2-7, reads EAEVAQSPRYKITEKSQAVAFWCDPISGHATLYWYRQILGQGPELLVQFQDESVVDDSQLPKDRFSAERLKGVDSTLKIQPAELGDSAMYLCASTSGTSYEQYFGPGTRLTVT.

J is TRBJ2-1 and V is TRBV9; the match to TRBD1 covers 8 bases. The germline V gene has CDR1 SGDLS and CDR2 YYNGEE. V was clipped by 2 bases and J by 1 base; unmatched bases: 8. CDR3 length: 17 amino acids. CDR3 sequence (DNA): TGTGCCAGCAGCGTGCCCACCGGGACAGGATCCTACAATGAGCAGTTCTTC. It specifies CASSVPTGTGSYNEQFF.

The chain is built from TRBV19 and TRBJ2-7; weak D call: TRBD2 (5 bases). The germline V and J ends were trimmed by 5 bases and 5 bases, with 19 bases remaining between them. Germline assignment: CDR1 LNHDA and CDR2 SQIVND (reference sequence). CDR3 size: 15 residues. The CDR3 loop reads CASSPSQAAPHEQYF. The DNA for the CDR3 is TGTGCCAGTAGTCCAAGCCAAGCGGCGCCTCACGAGCAGTACTTC.

CDR3 residues: CASSLAGRVTEAFF. DNA for the CDR3: TGTGCCAGCAGCTTAGCGGGCAGGGTAACTGAAGCTTTCTTT. The rearrangement joins TRBV7-9 to TRBJ1-1; D is possibly TRBD1 (5 bases). Germline CDR1 SEHNR, CDR2 FQNEAQ (reference sequence). The V end lost 0 bases, the J end lost 5 bases, and 10 bases lay between the germline ends. This CDR3 region has 14 residues.

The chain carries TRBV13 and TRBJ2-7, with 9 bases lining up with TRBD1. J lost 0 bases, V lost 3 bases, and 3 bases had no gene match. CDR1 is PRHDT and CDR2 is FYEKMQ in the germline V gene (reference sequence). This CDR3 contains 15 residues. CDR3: CASSFDRGYSYEQYF. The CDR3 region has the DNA TGTGCCAGCAGCTTTGACAGGGGGTACTCCTACGAGCAGTACTTC.

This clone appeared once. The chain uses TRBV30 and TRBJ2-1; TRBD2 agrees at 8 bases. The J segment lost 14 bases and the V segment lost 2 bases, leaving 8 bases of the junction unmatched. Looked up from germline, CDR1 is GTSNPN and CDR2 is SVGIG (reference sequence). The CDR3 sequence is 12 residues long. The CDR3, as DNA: TGTGCCTGGAGTCCGTCGGGACTAGGGGAGTTCTTC. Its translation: CAWSPSGLGEFF.

CDR3 loop: CASSFGGQKETQYF. DNA for the CDR3: TGCGCCAGCAGCTTTGGGGGACAGAAAGAGACCCAGTACTTC. The V call is TRBV5-1, the J call TRBJ2-5, with 7 bases aligning to TRBD1. This CDR3 is 14 amino acids long. CDR1 SGHRS and CDR2 YFSETQ come from the germline V gene. Trimming at V came to 2 bases and at J to 3 bases, leaving 4 bases not matched to a gene.

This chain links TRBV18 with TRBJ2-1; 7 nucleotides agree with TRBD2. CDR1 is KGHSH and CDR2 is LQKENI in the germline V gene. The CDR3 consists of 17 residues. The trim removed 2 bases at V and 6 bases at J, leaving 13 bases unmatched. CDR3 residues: CASSPLLGGGPRNEQFF. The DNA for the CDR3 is TGTGCCAGCTCACCATTGTTGGGGGGAGGGCCTCGCAATGAGCAGTTCTTC.

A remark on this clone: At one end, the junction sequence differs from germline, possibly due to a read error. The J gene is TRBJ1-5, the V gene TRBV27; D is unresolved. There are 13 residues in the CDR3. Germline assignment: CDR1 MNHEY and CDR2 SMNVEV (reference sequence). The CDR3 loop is CASSLGSNQSQHF. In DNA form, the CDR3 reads TGTGCCAGCAGTTTGGGCAGCAATCAGTCCCAGCATTTT.

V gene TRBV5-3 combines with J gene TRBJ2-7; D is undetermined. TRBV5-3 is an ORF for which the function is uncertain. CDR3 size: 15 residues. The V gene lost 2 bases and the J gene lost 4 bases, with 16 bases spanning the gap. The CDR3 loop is CARSFYCLGAYEQYF. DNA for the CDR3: TGTGCCAGAAGCTTTTATTGTCTCGGAGCGTACGAGCAGTACTTC.